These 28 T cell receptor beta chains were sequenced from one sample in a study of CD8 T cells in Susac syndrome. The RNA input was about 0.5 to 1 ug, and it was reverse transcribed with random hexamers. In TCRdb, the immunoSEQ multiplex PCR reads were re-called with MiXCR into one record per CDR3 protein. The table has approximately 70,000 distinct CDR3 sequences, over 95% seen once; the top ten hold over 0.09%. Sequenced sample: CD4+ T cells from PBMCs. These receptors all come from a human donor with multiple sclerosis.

CDR3 region: CASSPDTPNQPQHF. CDR3 nucleotide sequence: TGTGCCAGCAGTCCAGACACCCCCAATCAGCCCCAGCATTTT. This rearrangement joins TRBV7-2 to TRBJ1-5; D is unresolved. The CDR3 length is 14 residues. Trimming pared 6 bases from V and 3 bases from J, leaving 12 bases between. The germline V gene encodes CDR1 SGHTA and CDR2 FQGNSA.

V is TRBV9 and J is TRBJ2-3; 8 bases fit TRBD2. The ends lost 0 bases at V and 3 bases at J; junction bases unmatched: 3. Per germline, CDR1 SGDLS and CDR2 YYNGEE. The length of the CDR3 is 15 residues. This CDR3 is CASSVAGGPTDTQYF. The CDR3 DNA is TGTGCCAGCAGCGTAGCGGGGGGGCCGACAGATACGCAGTATTTT.

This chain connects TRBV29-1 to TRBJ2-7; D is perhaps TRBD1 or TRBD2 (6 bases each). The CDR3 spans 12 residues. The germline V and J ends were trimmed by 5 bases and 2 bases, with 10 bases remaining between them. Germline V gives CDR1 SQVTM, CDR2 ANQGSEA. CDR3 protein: CSVRGAAYEQYF. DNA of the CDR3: TGCAGCGTTAGGGGGGCGGCCTACGAGCAGTACTTC.

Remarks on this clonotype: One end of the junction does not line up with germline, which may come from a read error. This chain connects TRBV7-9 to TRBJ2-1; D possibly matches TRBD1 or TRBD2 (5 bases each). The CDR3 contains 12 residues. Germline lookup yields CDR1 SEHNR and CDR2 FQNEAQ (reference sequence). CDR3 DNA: TGTGCCAGCAGCTTAAAAGGGACCACCGGCGCATTC. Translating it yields CASSLKGTTGAF.

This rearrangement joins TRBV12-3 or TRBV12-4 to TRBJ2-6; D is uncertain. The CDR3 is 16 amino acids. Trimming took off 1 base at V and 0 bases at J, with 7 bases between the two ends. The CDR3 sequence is CASSLGGSSGANVLTF. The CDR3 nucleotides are TGTGCCAGCAGTTTAGGCGGTTCCTCTGGGGCCAACGTCCTGACTTTC.

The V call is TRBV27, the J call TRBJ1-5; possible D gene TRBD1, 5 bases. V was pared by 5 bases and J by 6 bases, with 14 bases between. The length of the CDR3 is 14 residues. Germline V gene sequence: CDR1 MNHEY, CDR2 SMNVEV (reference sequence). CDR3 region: CASSPQGLRQPQHF. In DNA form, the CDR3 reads TGTGCCAGCAGTCCCCAGGGATTGCGTCAGCCCCAGCATTTT.

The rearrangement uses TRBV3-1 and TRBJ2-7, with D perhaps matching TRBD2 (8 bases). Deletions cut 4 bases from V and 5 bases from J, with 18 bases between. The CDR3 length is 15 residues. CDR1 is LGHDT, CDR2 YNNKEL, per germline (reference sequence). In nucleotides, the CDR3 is TGTGCCAGCAGCCTAAACGGGAGGGGGCTTGACGAGCAGTACTTC. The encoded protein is CASSLNGRGLDEQYF.

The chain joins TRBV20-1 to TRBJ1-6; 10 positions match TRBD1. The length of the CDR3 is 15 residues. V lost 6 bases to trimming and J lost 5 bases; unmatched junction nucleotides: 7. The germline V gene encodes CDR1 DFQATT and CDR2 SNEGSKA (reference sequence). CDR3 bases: TGCAGTGCCCCCCGGGACAGGGGAAATAATTCACCCCTCCACTTT. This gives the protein CSAPRDRGNNSPLHF.

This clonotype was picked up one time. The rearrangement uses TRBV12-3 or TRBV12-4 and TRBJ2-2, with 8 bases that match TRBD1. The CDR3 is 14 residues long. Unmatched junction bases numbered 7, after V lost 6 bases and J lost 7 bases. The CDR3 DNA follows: TGTGCCAGCAGCCGGGACAGGACGATCGGGGAGCTGTTTTTT. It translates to CASSRDRTIGELFF.

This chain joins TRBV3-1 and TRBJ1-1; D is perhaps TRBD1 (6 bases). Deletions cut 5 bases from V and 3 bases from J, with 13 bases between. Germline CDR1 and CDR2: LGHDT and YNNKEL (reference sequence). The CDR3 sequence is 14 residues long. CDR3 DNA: TGTGCCAGCAGCGGACATGAGGGGGACACTGAAGCTTTCTTT. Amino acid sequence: CASSGHEGDTEAFF.

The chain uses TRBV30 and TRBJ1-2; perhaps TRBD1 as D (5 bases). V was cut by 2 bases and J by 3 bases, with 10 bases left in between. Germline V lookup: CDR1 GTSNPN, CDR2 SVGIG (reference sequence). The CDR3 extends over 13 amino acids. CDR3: CAWSNGGDYGYTF. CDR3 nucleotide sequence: TGTGCCTGGAGTAACGGGGGTGACTATGGCTACACCTTC. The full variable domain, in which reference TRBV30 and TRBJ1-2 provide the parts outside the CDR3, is SQTIHQWPATLVQPVGSPLSLECTVEGTSNPNLYWYRQAAGRGLQLLFYSVGIGQISSEVPQNLSASRPQDRQFILSSKKLLLSDSGFYLCAWSNGGDYGYTFGSGTRLTVV.

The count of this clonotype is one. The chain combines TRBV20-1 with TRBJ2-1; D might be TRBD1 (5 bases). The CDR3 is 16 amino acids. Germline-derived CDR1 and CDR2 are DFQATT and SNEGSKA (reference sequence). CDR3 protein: CSPIPEPGSPYNEQFF. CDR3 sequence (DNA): TGCAGCCCTATCCCCGAGCCAGGGTCTCCCTACAATGAGCAGTTCTTC.

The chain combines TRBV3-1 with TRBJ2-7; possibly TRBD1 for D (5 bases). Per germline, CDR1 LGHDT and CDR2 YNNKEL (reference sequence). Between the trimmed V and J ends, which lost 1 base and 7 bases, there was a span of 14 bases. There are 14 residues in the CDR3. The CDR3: CASSQARLPGEQYF. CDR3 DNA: TGTGCCAGCAGCCAAGCCAGGCTTCCAGGGGAGCAGTACTTC.

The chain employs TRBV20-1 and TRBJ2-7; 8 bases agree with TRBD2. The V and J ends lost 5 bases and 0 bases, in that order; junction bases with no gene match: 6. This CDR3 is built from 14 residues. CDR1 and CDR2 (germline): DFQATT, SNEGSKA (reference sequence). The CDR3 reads CSARQRGPSYEQYF. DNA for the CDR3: TGCAGTGCTCGACAGCGGGGGCCCTCCTACGAGCAGTACTTC.

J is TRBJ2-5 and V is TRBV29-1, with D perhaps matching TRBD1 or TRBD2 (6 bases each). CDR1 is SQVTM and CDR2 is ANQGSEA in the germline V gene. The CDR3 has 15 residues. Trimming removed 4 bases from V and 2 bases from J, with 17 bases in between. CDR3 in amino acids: CSVAEGGISQETQYF. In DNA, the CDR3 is TGCAGCGTTGCTGAGGGGGGAATATCACAAGAGACCCAGTACTTC.

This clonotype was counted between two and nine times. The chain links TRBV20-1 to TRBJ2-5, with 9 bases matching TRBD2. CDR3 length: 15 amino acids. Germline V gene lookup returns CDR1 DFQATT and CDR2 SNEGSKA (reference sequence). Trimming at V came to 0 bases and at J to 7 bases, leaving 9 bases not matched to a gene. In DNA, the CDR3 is TGCAGTGCTAGAGAGTCTAGCGGGGCCGCGGGGACCCAGTACTTC. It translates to CSARESSGAAGTQYF.

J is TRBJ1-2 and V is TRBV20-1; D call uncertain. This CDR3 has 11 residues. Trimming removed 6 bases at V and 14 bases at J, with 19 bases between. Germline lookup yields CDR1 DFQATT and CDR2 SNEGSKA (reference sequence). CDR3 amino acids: CSAGPDMATTF. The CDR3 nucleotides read TGCAGTGCCGGACCCGATATGGCTACAACCTTC.

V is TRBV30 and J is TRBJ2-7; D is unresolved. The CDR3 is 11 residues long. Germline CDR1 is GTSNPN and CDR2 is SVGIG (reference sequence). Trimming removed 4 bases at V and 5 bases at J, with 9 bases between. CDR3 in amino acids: CAWTTQHEQYF. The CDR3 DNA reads TGTGCCTGGACGACGCAGCACGAGCAGTACTTC. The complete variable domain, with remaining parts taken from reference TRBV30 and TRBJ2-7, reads SQTIHQWPATLVQPVGSPLSLECTVEGTSNPNLYWYRQAAGRGLQLLFYSVGIGQISSEVPQNLSASRPQDRQFILSSKKLLLSDSGFYLCAWTTQHEQYFGPGTRLTVT.

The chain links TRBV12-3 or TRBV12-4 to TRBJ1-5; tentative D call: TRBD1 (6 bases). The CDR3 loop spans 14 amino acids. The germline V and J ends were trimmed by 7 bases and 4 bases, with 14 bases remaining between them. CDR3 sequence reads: CASTPTGPNQPQHF. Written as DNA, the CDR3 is TGTGCCAGCACTCCGACAGGACCTAATCAGCCCCAGCATTTT.

The CDR3 bases are TGTGCCAGCAGCGTAGCAGGGTCTTCGGAGCAGTACTTC. Its protein product is CASSVAGSSEQYF. V gene TRBV9 combines with J gene TRBJ2-7; a weak D match, TRBD1 (5 bases). CDR3 length: 13 residues. With 0 bases removed from V and 7 bases from J, the gap between germline ends came to 11 bases. From germline, CDR1 is SGDLS and CDR2 YYNGEE.

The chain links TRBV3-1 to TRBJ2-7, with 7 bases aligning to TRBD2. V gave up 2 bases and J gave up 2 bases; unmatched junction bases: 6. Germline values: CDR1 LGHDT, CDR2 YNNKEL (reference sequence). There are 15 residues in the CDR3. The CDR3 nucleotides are TGTGCCAGCAGCCAACAAAGGACTAGAGCCTACGAGCAGTACTTC. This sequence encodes CASSQQRTRAYEQYF.

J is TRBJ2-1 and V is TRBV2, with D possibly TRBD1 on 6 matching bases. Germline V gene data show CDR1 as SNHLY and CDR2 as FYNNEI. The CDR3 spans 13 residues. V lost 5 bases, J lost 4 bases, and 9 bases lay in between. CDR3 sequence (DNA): TGTGCCAGCAGTAAAGGGACATACAATGAGCAGTTCTTC. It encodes CASSKGTYNEQFF.

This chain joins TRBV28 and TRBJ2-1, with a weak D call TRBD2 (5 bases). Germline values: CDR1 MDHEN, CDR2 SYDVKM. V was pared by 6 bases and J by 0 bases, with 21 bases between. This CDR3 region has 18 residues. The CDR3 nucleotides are TGTGCCAGCAGCACCATTACGGACTTACATTACTCCTACAATGAGCAGTTCTTC. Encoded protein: CASSTITDLHYSYNEQFF.

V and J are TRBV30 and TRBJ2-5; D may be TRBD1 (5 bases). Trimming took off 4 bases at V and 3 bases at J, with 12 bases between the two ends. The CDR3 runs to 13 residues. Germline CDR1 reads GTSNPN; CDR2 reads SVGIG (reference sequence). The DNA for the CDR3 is TGTGCCTGGATATATGACAGAAAAGAGACCCAGTACTTC. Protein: CAWIYDRKETQYF.

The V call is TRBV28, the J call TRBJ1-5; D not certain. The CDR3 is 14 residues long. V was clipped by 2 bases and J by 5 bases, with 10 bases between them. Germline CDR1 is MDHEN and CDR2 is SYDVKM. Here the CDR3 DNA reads TGTGCCAGCAGTTTACTGGCGGTGGATCAGCCCCAGCATTTT. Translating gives CASSLLAVDQPQHF.

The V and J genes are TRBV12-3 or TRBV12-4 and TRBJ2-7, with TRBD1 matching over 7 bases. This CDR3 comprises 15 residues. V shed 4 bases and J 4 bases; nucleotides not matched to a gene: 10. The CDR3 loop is CASSYRQGGVYEQYF. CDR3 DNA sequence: TGTGCCAGCAGTTACCGACAGGGTGGGGTATACGAGCAGTACTTC.

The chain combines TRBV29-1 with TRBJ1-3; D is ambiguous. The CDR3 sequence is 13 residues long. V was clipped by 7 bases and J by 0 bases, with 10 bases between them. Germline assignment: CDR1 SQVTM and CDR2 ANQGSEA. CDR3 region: CSGAVSSGNTIYF. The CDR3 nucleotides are TGCAGCGGCGCCGTGAGCTCTGGAAACACCATATATTTT.

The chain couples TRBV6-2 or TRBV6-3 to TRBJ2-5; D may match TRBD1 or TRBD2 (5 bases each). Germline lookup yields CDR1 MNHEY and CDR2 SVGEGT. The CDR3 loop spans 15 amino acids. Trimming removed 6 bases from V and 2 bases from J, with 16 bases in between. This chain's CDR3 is CASSPTGAAQETQYF. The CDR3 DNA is TGTGCCAGCAGCCCTACCGGGGCAGCGCAAGAGACCCAGTACTTC.